What follows is one TCR beta chain and its context. Antigen: not known. Losses at the gene ends were 1 base for V and 4 bases for J; bases not matched to a gene: 3. From germline, CDR1 is MNHEY and CDR2 SVGAGI. The CDR3 loop spans 15 amino acids. This entry comes from a study of cytomegalovirus exposure and HLA in healthy donors. The study, taken as a whole, reports: For TCR beta chains, V- and J-gene trimming was later linked to a missense DCLRE1C variant.

The PCR used 60 Vbeta and 13 Jbeta primers. Clones were read by immunoSEQ multiplex PCR, and TCRdb kept only the in-frame ones, dropping some. Here the sample spans more than 200,000 clones, 82% being singletons. This chain uses TRBV6-5 with TRBJ2-1; 8 bases line up with TRBD2. This sequence was found in a man aged 35 to 55 in good health and CMV-seropositive. The sequenced sample consisted of PBMCs. The CDR3 DNA follows: TGTGCCAGCAGTTACTTAGCGGGATTTTACAATGAGCAGTTCTTC. Its translation is CASSYLAGFYNEQFF.